This TCR beta chain comes out of a study of blood T cell repertoires in COVID-19. The method was immunoSEQ multiplex PCR; TCRdb's version includes in-frame clones alone and lacks a portion of them. The data show 120,000 to 150,000 clones, about 87% seen once. Germline CDR1 MNHEY, CDR2 SMNVEV (reference sequence). The CDR3 is made up of 14 amino acids. Trimming stripped 8 bases from V and 13 bases from J, with 21 bases between. The sequence was obtained from a woman aged 45-60 years with active or convalescent COVID-19. Sequences were obtained from peripheral blood. The rearrangement joins TRBV27 to TRBJ1-6; D possibly corresponds to TRBD1 (6 bases). As DNA, the CDR3 is TGTGCCAGCCGTACAGGGAGTGGGTGGCGTCCCCTCCACTTT. It encodes CASRTGSGWRPLHF.